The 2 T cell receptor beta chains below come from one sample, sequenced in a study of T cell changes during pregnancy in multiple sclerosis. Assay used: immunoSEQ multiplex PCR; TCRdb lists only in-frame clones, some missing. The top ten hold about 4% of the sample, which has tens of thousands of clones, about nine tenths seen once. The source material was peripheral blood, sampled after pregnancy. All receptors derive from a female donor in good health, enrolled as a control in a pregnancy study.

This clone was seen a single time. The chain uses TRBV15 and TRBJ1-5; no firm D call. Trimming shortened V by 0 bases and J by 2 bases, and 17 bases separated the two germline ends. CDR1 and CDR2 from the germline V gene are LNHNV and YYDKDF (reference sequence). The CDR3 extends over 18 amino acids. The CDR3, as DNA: TGTGCCACCAGCAGAGATTCAAATACTGGGGAGGGCAATCAGCCCCAGCATTTT. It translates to CATSRDSNTGEGNQPQHF.

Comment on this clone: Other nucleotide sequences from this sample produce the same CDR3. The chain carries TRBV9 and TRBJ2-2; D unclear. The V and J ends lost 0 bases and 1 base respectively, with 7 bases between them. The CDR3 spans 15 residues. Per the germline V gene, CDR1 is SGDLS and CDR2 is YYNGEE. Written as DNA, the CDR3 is TGTGCCAGCAGCGTAGGCCAGCGGAACACCGGGGAGCTGTTTTTT. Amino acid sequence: CASSVGQRNTGELFF.